One sample yielded the 21 T cell receptor beta chains listed below, sequenced in a study of graft-versus-host responses after intestinal transplantation. These TCRs' antigens remain unknown. Clones were sequenced by immunoSEQ multiplex PCR, and TCRdb holds only the in-frame ones, with some missing. The sample yields around 97,000 clones, under 95% seen once. This specimen was unstimulated CD8+ T cells sorted from spleen or lymph node cells, taken before intestinal transplant. The receptors here all came from a human donor who received an intestinal transplant.

This clone appeared once. V gene TRBV27 combines with J gene TRBJ2-5; D might be TRBD2 (5 bases). This CDR3 is built from 19 residues. Germline-derived CDR1 and CDR2 are MNHEY and SMNVEV (reference sequence). Trimming cost V 1 base and J 4 bases, with 25 bases left between them. DNA of the CDR3: TGTGCCAGCAGTTTATATGGCGGAGGACTCACCCTTGCCAGAGAGACCCAGTACTTC. As protein: CASSLYGGGLTLARETQYF.

The chain carries TRBV5-4 and TRBJ2-7; D may be TRBD2 (6 bases). CDR1 and CDR2 from the germline V gene are SGHNT and YYREEE (reference sequence). The CDR3 runs 14 residues. Trimming took off 2 bases at V and 5 bases at J, with 14 bases between the two ends. The CDR3 sequence: CASSFRGGSHEQYF. The CDR3 coding sequence is TGTGCCAGCAGCTTTAGGGGAGGCTCACACGAGCAGTACTTC.

The chain links TRBV25-1 to TRBJ2-7, with D possibly TRBD1 on 6 matching bases. V gave up 5 bases and J gave up 4 bases, with 12 bases separating them. The CDR3 totals 13 residues. CDR1 MGHDK and CDR2 SYGVNS come from the germline V gene. The CDR3 DNA is TGTGCCAGCAGTTCTCGGACAGAGTACGAGCAGTACTTC. This codes for CASSSRTEYEQYF.

V usage is TRBV7-5 and J usage is TRBJ1-2; the table gives TRBD1 as D, unverified against the DNA. TRBV7-5 constitutes a pseudogene. There are 11 residues in the CDR3. The CDR3 nucleotides are TGTGTCAGAAGCCTACGGACAGGACGAACCTTC. Residues: CVRSLRTGRTF.

The rearrangement links TRBV12-5 to TRBJ1-5; D is possibly TRBD1 (5 bases). Trimming cost V 1 base and J 4 bases, with 8 bases left between them. The CDR3 has 14 amino acids. Germline V gene lookup returns CDR1 LGHNT and CDR2 FRNRAP. The CDR3 protein is CASGLEGWNQPQHF. The CDR3 DNA reads TGTGCTAGTGGTTTGGAGGGGTGGAATCAGCCCCAGCATTTT.

This clone came up once. The chain is built from TRBV6-1 and TRBJ2-7, with 7 bases matching TRBD1. This CDR3 has 14 amino acids. Germline loops: CDR1 MNHNS, CDR2 SASEGT. J gave up 3 bases and V 7 bases, and 9 bases lay outside the gene matches. As DNA, the CDR3 is TGTGCCAGCATTGGCTGGGACAGTAGCTACGAGCAGTACTTC. Amino acid sequence: CASIGWDSSYEQYF.

The genes are TRBV10-3 and TRBJ2-7; D is ambiguous. CDR3 length equals 13 residues. V lost 7 bases, J lost 3 bases, and 13 bases lay in between. Germline loops: CDR1 ENHRY, CDR2 SYGVKD. The CDR3 is CAIMGGNVYEQYF. CDR3 in DNA: TGTGCCATCATGGGCGGAAATGTCTACGAGCAGTACTTC.

Turning to this clone: The sample holds other DNA sequences that translate to the same CDR3. The chain combines TRBV10-3 with TRBJ1-1; D is uncertain. This CDR3 spans 12 amino acids. CDR1 and CDR2 from the germline V gene are ENHRY and SYGVKD. Trimming took off 0 bases at V and 1 base at J, with 0 bases between the two ends. In DNA, the CDR3 is TGTGCCATCAGTGAGTCGAACACTGAAGCTTTCTTT. The encoded protein is CAISESNTEAFF.

This sequence joins TRBV5-1 and TRBJ1-2; 7 bases match TRBD1. Germline V gene data show CDR1 as SGHRS and CDR2 as YFSETQ. V was clipped by 3 bases and J by 7 bases; unmatched bases: 6. CDR3 size: 13 residues. DNA for the CDR3: TGCGCCAGCAGCTGGGACAGCGGCAGTGGCTACACCTTC. Translated, it gives CASSWDSGSGYTF.

The chain couples TRBV6-1 to TRBJ1-1, with D possibly being TRBD1 (5 bases). This CDR3 spans 12 amino acids. Germline loops: CDR1 MNHNS, CDR2 SASEGT. V dropped 3 bases and J dropped 4 bases, with 6 bases sitting between them. CDR3 loop: CASSEGLTEAFF. In DNA form, the CDR3 reads TGTGCCAGCAGTGAGGGACTCACTGAAGCTTTCTTT.

V gene TRBV6-1 combines with J gene TRBJ2-5; D assignment may be TRBD1 or TRBD2 (5 bases each). Trimming took 5 bases from V and 7 from J, leaving 8 bases between them. This CDR3 has 11 amino acids. Germline V gene sequence: CDR1 MNHNS, CDR2 SASEGT. The CDR3 coding sequence is TGTGCCAGCAGTTTTGGGGGGACCCAGTACTTC. It encodes CASSFGGTQYF.

This rearrangement joins TRBV19 to TRBJ1-2; TRBD1 is a possible D gene (5 bases). The V end lost 2 bases, the J end lost 6 bases, and 13 bases lay between the germline ends. Germline CDR1 is LNHDA and CDR2 is SQIVND (reference sequence). This CDR3 comprises 14 residues. CDR3 nucleotides: TGTGCCAGTAGTATATCGCCAGGGTGGGATGGCTACACCTTC. It translates to CASSISPGWDGYTF.

The V gene is TRBV5-6, the J gene TRBJ1-5; 10 bases fit TRBD1. This CDR3 is built from 17 residues. The junction had 6 bases not matched to a gene; V was cut back by 3 bases and J by 0 bases. Per the germline V gene, CDR1 is SGHDT and CDR2 is YYEEEE. The DNA of the CDR3 is TGTGCCAGCAGCTATGGGACAGGGGATTATAGCAATCAGCCCCAGCATTTT. Protein sequence: CASSYGTGDYSNQPQHF.

The V call is TRBV18, the J call TRBJ2-7, with D unresolved. Trimming removed 2 bases from V and 2 bases from J, with 13 bases in between. In germline, CDR1 is KGHSH, CDR2 LQKENI. This CDR3 is built from 15 residues. CDR3 sequence: CASSPGARTTYEQYF. The CDR3 DNA sequence: TGTGCCAGCTCACCAGGAGCCAGGACCACCTACGAGCAGTACTTC.

The chain recombines TRBV19 with TRBJ2-3, with D perhaps matching TRBD2 (7 bases). Looked up from germline, CDR1 is LNHDA and CDR2 is SQIVND (reference sequence). Between the trimmed V and J ends, which lost 3 bases and 4 bases, there was a span of 17 bases. This CDR3 has 16 amino acids. The CDR3 loop is CASSMWGGWLADTQYF. CDR3 DNA: TGTGCCAGTAGTATGTGGGGGGGCTGGCTCGCAGATACGCAGTATTTT.

The V and J genes are TRBV4-1 and TRBJ1-4, with no clear D. The V gene's germline CDR1 is MGHRA and CDR2 YSYEKL. Trimming took 4 bases from V and 0 from J, leaving 6 bases between them. The CDR3 is 14 residues long. The CDR3 DNA is TGCGCCAGCAGCCCCCTTGCAACTAATGAAAAACTGTTTTTT. This sequence encodes CASSPLATNEKLFF.

The rearrangement joins TRBV13 to TRBJ2-3; weak D call: TRBD2 (7 bases). The CDR3 consists of 15 residues. Germline V lookup: CDR1 PRHDT, CDR2 FYEKMQ (reference sequence). V lost 3 bases to trimming and J lost 1 base, with 11 bases between them. The CDR3 here is CASSLGGAGTDTQYF. CDR3 coding DNA: TGTGCCAGCAGCTTGGGGGGGGCAGGCACAGATACGCAGTATTTT.

The chain joins TRBV11-2 to TRBJ2-7; TRBD2 matches at 9 bases. This CDR3 spans 15 amino acids. Per the germline V gene, CDR1 is SGHAT and CDR2 is FQNNGV. V was clipped by 2 bases and J by 0 bases; unmatched bases: 2. The CDR3 spells CASSLSGGPSYEQYF. In DNA, the CDR3 is TGTGCCAGCAGCTTAAGCGGGGGGCCCTCCTACGAGCAGTACTTC.

V usage is TRBV7-8 and J usage is TRBJ1-6; D gene uncertain. CDR1 and CDR2 (germline): SGHVS, FQNEAQ. This CDR3 comprises 14 residues. Deletions cut 5 bases from V and 7 bases from J, with 12 bases between. The CDR3 DNA is TGTGCCAGCAGCCGGGGAGAGGGAAATTCACCCCTCCACTTT. This codes for CASSRGEGNSPLHF.

V and J are TRBV4-1 and TRBJ2-7; D is possibly TRBD2 (7 bases). V was clipped by 5 bases and J by 5 bases, with 16 bases between them. This CDR3 region has 14 residues. Per germline, CDR1 MGHRA and CDR2 YSYEKL. The CDR3 region is CASSGGGARNEQYF. The CDR3 DNA is TGCGCCAGCAGCGGTGGGGGGGCGAGGAACGAGCAGTACTTC.

The J gene is TRBJ2-3, the V gene TRBV13; 14 bases agree with TRBD2. V gave up 3 bases and J gave up 2 bases; unmatched junction bases: 1. This CDR3 is built from 16 residues. The germline CDR1 and CDR2 sequences are PRHDT and FYEKMQ (reference sequence). The chain's CDR3 is CASSLGLAGATDTQYF. In DNA form, the CDR3 reads TGTGCCAGCAGCTTGGGACTAGCGGGGGCCACAGATACGCAGTATTTT.